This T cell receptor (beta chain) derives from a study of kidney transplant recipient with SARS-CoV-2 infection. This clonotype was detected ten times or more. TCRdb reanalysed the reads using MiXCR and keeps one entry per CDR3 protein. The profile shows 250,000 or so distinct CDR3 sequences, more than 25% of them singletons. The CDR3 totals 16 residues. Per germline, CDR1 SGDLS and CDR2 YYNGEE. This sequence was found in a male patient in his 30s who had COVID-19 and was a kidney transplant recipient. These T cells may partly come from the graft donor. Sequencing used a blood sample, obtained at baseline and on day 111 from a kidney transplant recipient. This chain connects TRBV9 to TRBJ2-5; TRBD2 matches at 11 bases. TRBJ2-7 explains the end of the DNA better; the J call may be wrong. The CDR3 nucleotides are TGTGCCAGCAGCGTAAGGGGACTAGCGGCAAGCTACGAGCAGTACTTC. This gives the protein CASSVRGLAASYEQYF.